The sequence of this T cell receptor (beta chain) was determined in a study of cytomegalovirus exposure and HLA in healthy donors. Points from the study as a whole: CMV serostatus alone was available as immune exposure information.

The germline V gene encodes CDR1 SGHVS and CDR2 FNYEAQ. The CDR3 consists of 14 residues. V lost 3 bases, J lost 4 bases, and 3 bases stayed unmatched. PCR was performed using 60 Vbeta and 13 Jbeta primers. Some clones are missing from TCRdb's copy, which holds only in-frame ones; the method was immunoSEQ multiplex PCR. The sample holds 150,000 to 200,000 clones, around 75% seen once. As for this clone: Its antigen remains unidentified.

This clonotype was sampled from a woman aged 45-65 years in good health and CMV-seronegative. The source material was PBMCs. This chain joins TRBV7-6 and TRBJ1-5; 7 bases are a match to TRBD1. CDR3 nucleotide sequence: TGTGCCAGCAGCTTGAGACAGGGAAATCAGCCCCAGCATTTT. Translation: CASSLRQGNQPQHF.